This T cell receptor beta chain was sequenced in a study of blood T cell repertoires in COVID-19. Study-level background: The United States, Italy and Spain were the sources of the acute and convalescent COVID-19 samples. PBMCs, B-cell-depleted T cells, or T cells were the source of the cDNA or gDNA that made up the material.

Method: immunoSEQ multiplex PCR; TCRdb's copy keeps in-frame clones and lacks some. Of around 250,000 clones in the sample, about nine tenths were seen once. V shed 3 bases and J shed 0 bases, with 5 bases lying between them. Germline values: CDR1 KGHSH, CDR2 LQKENI. The CDR3 has 14 amino acids. Participants reported their clinical history, and cohort assignment relied on those reports. It was within 2 weeks before study entry that exposed participants met a COVID-19 case. The TCR originated in a man aged 50-60 years who had been exposed to COVID-19. The sample was PBMCs or T cells enriched from blood (not recorded which). V gene TRBV18 combines with J gene TRBJ1-4; D may be TRBD1 (5 bases). CDR3 coding DNA: TGTGCCAGCTCACCGACAGCAACTAATGAAAAACTGTTTTTT. It is translated as CASSPTATNEKLFF.